The subject of this entry is one TCR beta chain. Original data processing: For nucleated cells, counts were estimated from reference gene primer amplification. Sequencing was performed with immunoSEQ multiplex PCR; in TCRdb, only in-frame clones are kept and a portion is missing. D and trimming were read from the DNA, whereas the V and J calls and clone size are those reported in that table. Of roughly 250,000 clones listed, 65% to 85% are singletons. The data belong to a study of blood T cell repertoires in COVID-19. Study information: Spain, Italy and the United States supplied samples that represented acute and convalescent COVID-19.

Germline CDR1 and CDR2: MNHEY and SVGAGI. The length of the CDR3 is 14 residues. V gave up 9 bases and J gave up 4 bases; unmatched junction bases: 11. Seattle's enrolled individuals joined amid active infection and were then monitored longitudinally. The clonotype comes from a person aged 70 to 85 with COVID-19, enrolled during active disease. This rearrangement joins TRBV6-5 to TRBJ2-5; 7 bases line up with TRBD2. Source material: peripheral blood. CDR3: CASRRDAGAETQYF. In DNA form, the CDR3 reads TGTGCCAGTAGACGGGACGCGGGAGCAGAGACCCAGTACTTC.